This passage covers 20 T cell receptor beta chains from one sample sequenced in a study of cytomegalovirus exposure and HLA in healthy donors. Sequencing was performed with immunoSEQ multiplex PCR; in TCRdb, only in-frame clones are kept and a portion is missing. The sample holds 140,000 or so clones, roughly 89% seen once. Sequenced input: PBMCs. These receptors all come from a woman aged 18 to 35 in good health and CMV-seropositive.

This chain links TRBV28 with TRBJ2-3; TRBD2 matches at 14 bases. The trim removed 5 bases at V and 4 bases at J, leaving 5 bases unmatched. The CDR3 is 16 residues long. Germline CDR1 is MDHEN and CDR2 is SYDVKM. The CDR3 loop reads CASSLRTSGGSDTQYF. The CDR3 region has the DNA TGTGCCAGCAGTCTACGGACTAGCGGGGGGTCAGATACGCAGTATTTT.

This chain connects TRBV4-3 to TRBJ1-1, with unresolved D. Germline lookup yields CDR1 LGHNA and CDR2 YSLEER. V was clipped by 0 bases and J by 8 bases, with 7 bases between them. The CDR3 runs to 12 residues. This chain's CDR3 is CASSQDRREAFF. DNA of the CDR3: TGCGCCAGCAGCCAAGATCGCAGGGAAGCTTTCTTT.

The chain uses TRBV5-6 and TRBJ2-3; 8 nucleotides line up with TRBD2. CDR3 length equals 15 residues. V was clipped by 2 bases and J by 2 bases; unmatched bases: 4. Germline values: CDR1 SGHDT, CDR2 YYEEEE. CDR3 in amino acids: CASSFIAGPTDTQYF. The CDR3 DNA reads TGTGCCAGCAGCTTCATAGCGGGACCCACAGATACGCAGTATTTT.

This chain connects TRBV18 to TRBJ1-2; 11 bases are shared with TRBD1. The CDR3 has 15 residues. After removal of 1 base from V and 6 bases from J, the junction contained 4 bases not matched to a gene. The germline V gene encodes CDR1 KGHSH and CDR2 LQKENI. CDR3 region: CASSPQRTGGDGYTF. The CDR3 DNA follows: TGTGCCAGCTCACCACAGAGGACAGGGGGCGATGGCTACACCTTC.

This clone was counted between two and nine times. The chain is built from TRBV6-4 and TRBJ2-1, with 8 bases that match TRBD2. V lost 3 bases to trimming and J lost 5 bases; unmatched junction nucleotides: 6. In germline, CDR1 is MRHNA, CDR2 SNTAGT. The CDR3 is made up of 15 amino acids. The CDR3 reads CASSESGGAHNEQFF. The CDR3 DNA follows: TGTGCCAGCAGTGAATCGGGGGGGGCCCACAATGAGCAGTTCTTC.

This CDR3 reads CASSVEAGAEGDTQYF. CDR3 sequence (DNA): TGTGCCAGCAGCGTAGAAGCGGGGGCCGAGGGAGATACGCAGTATTTT. The chain combines TRBV9 with TRBJ2-3; 8 bases are a match to TRBD2. Losses at the gene ends were 0 bases for V and 5 bases for J; bases not matched to a gene: 8. This CDR3 comprises 16 residues. Germline CDR1 SGDLS, CDR2 YYNGEE.

The V call is TRBV5-1, the J call TRBJ2-2; D might be TRBD2 (5 bases). The CDR3 runs 15 residues. Per germline, CDR1 SGHRS and CDR2 YFSETQ. Trimming removed 1 base from V and 0 bases from J, with 7 bases in between. CDR3 DNA: TGCGCCAGCAGCTTGAAGGAGGCGAACACCGGGGAGCTGTTTTTT. Amino acid sequence: CASSLKEANTGELFF.

The rearrangement joins TRBV4-1 to TRBJ1-5; possibly TRBD1 for D (5 bases). The CDR3 extends over 14 amino acids. V was cut by 9 bases and J by 2 bases, with 14 bases left in between. CDR1 and CDR2 (germline): MGHRA, YSYEKL. The CDR3 loop is CASSLSGGNQPQHF. The CDR3 DNA is TGCGCCAGTTCATTATCGGGGGGCAATCAGCCCCAGCATTTT.

V gene TRBV9 combines with J gene TRBJ2-6; 7 bases agree with TRBD1. V was clipped by 4 bases and J by 3 bases; unmatched bases: 10. CDR1 and CDR2 from the germline V gene are SGDLS and YYNGEE. CDR3 length: 17 residues. In DNA form, the CDR3 reads TGTGCCAGCAGCCCTACCGGGACAGTCGGTGGGGCCAACGTCCTGACTTTC. Encoded protein: CASSPTGTVGGANVLTF.

The chain is built from TRBV10-2 and TRBJ1-2; D call uncertain. The length of the CDR3 is 13 residues. The germline gives CDR1 WSHSY, CDR2 SAAADI. Trimming cost V 7 bases and J 6 bases, with 15 bases left between them. CDR3 residues: CASNLNPGDGYTF. CDR3 DNA sequence: TGCGCCAGCAACTTGAACCCGGGTGATGGCTACACCTTC.

The chain recombines TRBV5-1 with TRBJ2-1; 13 nucleotides match TRBD2. Looked up from germline, CDR1 is SGHRS and CDR2 is YFSETQ. V trimming: 3 bases; J trimming: 5 bases; junction bases outside the gene matches: 8. CDR3 length: 17 residues. CDR3 DNA sequence: TGCGCCAGCAGCTCCCCGGCCGGGACTAGCGGGGACAATGAGCAGTTCTTC. Encoded protein: CASSSPAGTSGDNEQFF.

V and J are TRBV6-5 and TRBJ1-1, with D tentatively TRBD1 (5 bases). This CDR3 comprises 14 residues. Between the trimmed V and J ends, which lost 5 bases and 3 bases, there was a span of 13 bases. The germline CDR1 and CDR2 sequences are MNHEY and SVGAGI. The chain's CDR3 is CASSEGVAYTEAFF. CDR3 nucleotide sequence: TGTGCCAGCAGTGAAGGGGTGGCGTACACTGAAGCTTTCTTT.

This chain links TRBV6-1 with TRBJ2-7, with 8 positions matching TRBD1. V gave up 6 bases and J gave up 1 base; unmatched junction bases: 8. Germline V gene data show CDR1 as MNHNS and CDR2 as SASEGT. The CDR3 is 15 amino acids. The CDR3 DNA sequence: TGTGCCAGCAGACCGGACAGGGAGCGATCCTACGAGCAGTACTTC. Translating it yields CASRPDRERSYEQYF.

The chain links TRBV15 to TRBJ1-1; weak D call: TRBD1 (5 bases). V lost 3 bases to trimming and J lost 5 bases, with 10 bases between them. Germline loops: CDR1 LNHNV, CDR2 YYDKDF (reference sequence). The length of the CDR3 is 13 residues. CDR3 sequence reads: CATSSQGRTEAFF. The DNA of the CDR3 is TGTGCCACCAGCAGTCAGGGAAGGACTGAAGCTTTCTTT.

This clone has only one observation. V usage is TRBV11-2 and J usage is TRBJ2-7, with D maybe TRBD1 (6 bases). This CDR3 has 14 residues. The germline CDR1 and CDR2 sequences are SGHAT and FQNNGV. The V gene lost 5 bases and the J gene lost 1 base, with 12 bases spanning the gap. The CDR3 loop reads CASSQDSQSYEQYF. The CDR3 DNA reads as TGTGCCAGCAGCCAGGACAGTCAGTCCTACGAGCAGTACTTC.

The genes are TRBV6-1 and TRBJ1-1; TRBD1 matches 7 bases. The germline V gene has CDR1 MNHNS and CDR2 SASEGT. Losses at the gene ends were 5 bases for V and 0 bases for J; bases not matched to a gene: 6. This CDR3 is 15 amino acids long. The DNA for the CDR3 is TGTGCCAGCAGTAAACAGGGGTTGCTGAACACTGAAGCTTTCTTT. Amino acids: CASSKQGLLNTEAFF.

The rearrangement joins TRBV19 to TRBJ1-1; 11 bases fit TRBD1. The CDR3 spans 15 residues. Trimming cost V 3 bases and J 5 bases; bases outside gene matches: 5. Looked up from germline, CDR1 is LNHDA and CDR2 is SQIVND (reference sequence). CDR3 region: CASSITGTGGTEAFF. In DNA, the CDR3 is TGTGCCAGTAGTATTACGGGGACAGGGGGAACTGAAGCTTTCTTT.

This chain connects TRBV30 to TRBJ2-3; 8 bases are shared with TRBD1. The CDR3 loop spans 13 amino acids. V shed 4 bases and J 1 base; nucleotides not matched to a gene: 1. Per the germline V gene, CDR1 is GTSNPN and CDR2 is SVGIG (reference sequence). The chain's CDR3 is CAWTGGRTDTQYF. For the CDR3, the DNA is TGTGCCTGGACAGGGGGCCGCACAGATACGCAGTATTTT.

The chain links TRBV2 to TRBJ1-3; D is unresolved. The V and J ends lost 4 bases and 0 bases respectively, with 13 bases between them. The CDR3 contains 16 residues. From germline, CDR1 is SNHLY and CDR2 FYNNEI. The CDR3 DNA is TGTGCCAGCAGTGGCGAGGTGGTGATCTCTGGAAACACCATATATTTT. This encodes CASSGEVVISGNTIYF.

The CDR3 here is CASSPQGSGIENTGELFF. The CDR3 DNA follows: TGTGCCAGCTCACCACAGGGTAGCGGGATCGAAAACACCGGGGAGCTGTTTTTT. V usage is TRBV18 and J usage is TRBJ2-2; 8 bases match TRBD2. Trimming took 1 base from V and 2 from J; bases not matched to a gene: 9. The V gene's germline CDR1 is KGHSH and CDR2 LQKENI. The CDR3 has 18 amino acids.